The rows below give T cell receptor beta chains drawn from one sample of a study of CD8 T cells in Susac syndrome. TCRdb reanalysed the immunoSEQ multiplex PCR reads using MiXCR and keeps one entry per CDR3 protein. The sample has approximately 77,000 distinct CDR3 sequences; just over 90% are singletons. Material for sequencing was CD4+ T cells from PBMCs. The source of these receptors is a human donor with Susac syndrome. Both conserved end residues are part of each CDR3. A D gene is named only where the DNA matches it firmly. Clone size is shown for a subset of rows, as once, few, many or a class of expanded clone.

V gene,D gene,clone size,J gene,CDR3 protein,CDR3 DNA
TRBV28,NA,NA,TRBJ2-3,CASSSKSRAADTQYF,TGTGCCAGCAGTTCTAAATCCCGGGCGGCAGATACGCAGTATTTT
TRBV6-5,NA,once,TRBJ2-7,CASSYSPSSYEQYF,TGTGCCAGCAGTTACAGTCCGTCCTCCTACGAGCAGTACTTC
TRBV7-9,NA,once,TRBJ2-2,CASSPPKGWGELFF,TGTGCCAGCAGCCCGCCCAAGGGATGGGGGGAGCTGTTTTTT
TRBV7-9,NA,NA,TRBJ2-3,CASRRIDTQYF,TGTGCCAGCAGGCGAATAGATACGCAGTATTTT
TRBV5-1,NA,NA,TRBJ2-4,CASSLGLGRAKNIQYF,TGCGCCAGCAGCTTGGGACTAGGACGAGCCAAAAACATTCAGTACTTC
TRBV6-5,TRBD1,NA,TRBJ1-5,CASRSGQVGQPQHF,TGTGCCAGCAGATCAGGACAGGTTGGTCAGCCCCAGCATTTT
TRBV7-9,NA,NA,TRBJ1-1,CASSLTAAEAFF,TGTGCCAGCAGCTTAACGGCCGCTGAAGCTTTCTTT
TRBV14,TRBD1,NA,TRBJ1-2,CASSHLTGPIYGYTF,TGTGCCAGCAGCCATTTGACAGGGCCGATCTATGGCTACACCTTC
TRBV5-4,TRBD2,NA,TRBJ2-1,CASSTGLGVAGASYNEQFF,TGTGCCAGCAGCACAGGTTTGGGAGTAGCGGGAGCATCCTACAATGAGCAGTTCTTC
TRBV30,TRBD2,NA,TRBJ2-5,CAWSATGTRRETQYF,TGTGCCTGGAGTGCCACCGGGACTAGGCGAGAGACCCAGTACTTC
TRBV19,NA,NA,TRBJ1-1,CASRKGLNTEAFF,TGTGCCAGTAGGAAGGGACTGAACACTGAAGCTTTCTTT
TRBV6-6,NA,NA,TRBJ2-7,CASSYTSYEQYF,TGTGCCAGCAGTTACACTAGCTACGAGCAGTACTTC
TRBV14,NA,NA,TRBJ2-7,CASSPLGSYEQYF,TGTGCCAGCAGCCCCCTTGGCTCCTACGAGCAGTACTTC
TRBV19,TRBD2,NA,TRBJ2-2,CASSMRPLAGGFEELFF,TGTGCCAGTAGTATGCGACCCCTAGCGGGAGGGTTCGAGGAGCTGTTTTTT
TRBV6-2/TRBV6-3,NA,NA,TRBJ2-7,CASSYSNFRLETGEQYF,TGTGCCAGCAGTTACTCGAATTTCCGTCTAGAAACCGGCGAGCAGTACTTC
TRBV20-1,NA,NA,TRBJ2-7,CSAIGSDYEQYF,TGCAGTGCTATAGGCTCGGACTACGAGCAGTACTTC
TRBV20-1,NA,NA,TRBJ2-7,CSAIRGEGEQYF,TGCAGTGCCATCCGCGGAGAGGGGGAGCAGTACTTC
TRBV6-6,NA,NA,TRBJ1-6,CASSNPVGDNSPLHF,TGTGCCAGCAGTAACCCGGTGGGGGATAATTCACCCCTCCACTTT
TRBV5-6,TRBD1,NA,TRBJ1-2,CASSPGTGGMGYGYTF,TGTGCCAGCAGCCCCGGGACAGGGGGCATGGGCTATGGCTACACCTTC
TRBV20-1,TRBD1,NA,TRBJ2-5,CSARDGTGGASQYF,TGCAGTGCTAGAGACGGGACAGGGGGCGCGTCCCAGTACTTC
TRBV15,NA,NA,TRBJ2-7,CATSRERAEPSYEQYF,TGTGCCACCAGCAGAGAGCGGGCGGAGCCCTCCTACGAGCAGTACTTC
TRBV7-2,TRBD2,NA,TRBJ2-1,CASSRGGIAGVKEQFF,TGTGCCAGCAGCCGGGGTGGGATAGCGGGAGTAAAGGAGCAGTTCTTC
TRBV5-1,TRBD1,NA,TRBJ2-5,CASSLGTGVSETQYF,TGCGCCAGCAGCTTGGGGACAGGGGTCTCGGAGACCCAGTACTTC
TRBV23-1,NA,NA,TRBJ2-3,CASSPRQFSPLTSTDTQYF,TGCGCCAGCAGTCCCCGACAGTTTTCGCCGCTAACCAGCACAGATACGCAGTATTTT
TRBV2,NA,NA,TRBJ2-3,CASSLSGLRDTQYF,TGTGCCAGCAGTCTAAGCGGGTTGCGTGATACGCAGTATTTT
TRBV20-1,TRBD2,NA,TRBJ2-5,CSASQSLAGVETQYF,TGCAGTGCTAGTCAGAGTCTAGCGGGGGTTGAGACCCAGTACTTC
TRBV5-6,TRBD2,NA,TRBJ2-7,CASSPGGRNYEQYF,TGTGCCAGCAGCCCCGGGGGGAGGAACTACGAGCAGTACTTC
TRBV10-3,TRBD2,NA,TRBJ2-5,CAISDPSGGIIQETQYF,TGTGCCATCAGTGATCCTAGCGGGGGCATAATCCAAGAGACCCAGTACTTC
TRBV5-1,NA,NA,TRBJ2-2,CASSTDPGRGFGELFF,TGCGCCAGCAGCACGGATCCGGGACGGGGGTTCGGGGAGCTGTTTTTT
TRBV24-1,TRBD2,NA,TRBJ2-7,CATSESGGAYEQYF,TGTGCCACCAGTGAAAGCGGGGGGGCCTACGAGCAGTACTTC
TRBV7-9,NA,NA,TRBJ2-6,CASSLRDPSGANVLTF,TGTGCCAGCAGCTTGAGGGACCCCTCTGGGGCCAACGTCCTGACTTTC
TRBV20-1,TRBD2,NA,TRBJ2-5,CSASSLAGPETQYF,TGCAGTGCATCCTCCCTAGCGGGACCCGAGACCCAGTACTTC
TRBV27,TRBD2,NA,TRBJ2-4,CASSLRTSGRGRDVAKNIQYF,TGTGCCAGCAGTTTAAGGACTAGCGGGAGGGGGCGGGATGTAGCCAAAAACATTCAGTACTTC
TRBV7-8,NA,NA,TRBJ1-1,CASSSLGGEMNTEAFF,TGTGCCAGCAGCTCCCTGGGGGGGGAAATGAACACTGAAGCTTTCTTT
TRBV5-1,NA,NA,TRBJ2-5,CASSRTGGQGETQYF,TGCGCCAGCAGCCGGACGGGGGGCCAAGGTGAGACCCAGTACTTC
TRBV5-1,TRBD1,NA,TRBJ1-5,CASSLTTGYQPQHF,TGCGCCAGCAGCTTGACGACAGGGTATCAGCCCCAGCATTTT
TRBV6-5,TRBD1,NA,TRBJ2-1,CASSYRGLSYNEQFF,TGTGCCAGCAGTTACAGGGGGCTCTCCTACAATGAGCAGTTCTTC
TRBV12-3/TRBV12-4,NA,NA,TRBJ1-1,CASSLGLTNTEAFF,TGTGCCAGCAGTTTGGGACTTACTAACACTGAAGCTTTCTTT
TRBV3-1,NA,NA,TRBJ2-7,CASSQDRGTSLYEQYF,TGTGCCAGCAGCCAAGATAGGGGGACATCTTTGTACGAGCAGTACTTC
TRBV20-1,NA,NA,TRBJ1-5,CSASQPNQPQHF,TGCAGTGCTAGCCAACCAAATCAGCCCCAGCATTTT
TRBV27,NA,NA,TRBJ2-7,CASSAPGKRGYEQYF,TGTGCCAGCAGTGCCCCGGGGAAGCGTGGCTACGAGCAGTACTTC
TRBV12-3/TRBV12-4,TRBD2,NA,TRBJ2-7,CASSLVRLAGNPIDSYEQYF,TGTGCCAGCAGTTTGGTTCGACTAGCGGGAAATCCGATAGACTCCTACGAGCAGTACTTC
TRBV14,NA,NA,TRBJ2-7,CASSQAVRDRHSYEQYF,TGTGCCAGCAGCCAAGCCGTCCGGGACCGACACTCCTACGAGCAGTACTTC
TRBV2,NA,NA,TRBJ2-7,CAGAIINYEQYF,TGTGCGGGGGCGATAATTAACTACGAGCAGTACTTC
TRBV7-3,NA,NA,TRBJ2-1,CASSLTFEGNNEQFF,TGTGCCAGCAGCTTAACGTTTGAGGGAAACAATGAGCAGTTCTTC